This TCR beta chain was sequenced for a study of graft-versus-host responses after intestinal transplantation. Across the whole study: Multivisceral, liver-intestinal, or isolated intestinal grafts were transplanted into recipients. Among the recipients, all got anti-thymocyte globulin induction and then tacrolimus and steroids for 2 to 3 years. The study's findings and limits: Analysis identified GvH clones in recipient marrow, with some appearing first in ileum or blood. Allograft graft-versus-host to host-versus-graft clonal ratios ran high in patients with graft-donor T cell macrochimerism.

V was cut by 2 bases and J by 4 bases, with 8 bases left in between. Germline V CDR1 and CDR2: LNHDA, SQIVND (reference sequence). The length of the CDR3 is 13 residues. This table comes from immunoSEQ multiplex PCR, and its TCRdb copy is limited to in-frame clones, with some not included. The sample holds 15,000 to 20,000 clones; almost 85% are singletons and the top ten take approximately 2%. In regard to this clone: As yet, its antigen is unknown.

The clonotype originates from a human patient who received an intestinal transplant, so some T cells may come from the graft donor. The input for sequencing was PBMCs, taken 14 days after transplant. V is TRBV19 and J is TRBJ2-5; D is ambiguous. The CDR3 DNA follows: TGTGCCAGTAGTATAAGCCGAGGAGAGACCCAGTACTTC. It translates to CASSISRGETQYF.